The 28 T cell receptor beta chains presented below share a single source sample, sequenced in a study of T cell changes during pregnancy in multiple sclerosis. Assay used: immunoSEQ multiplex PCR; TCRdb lists only in-frame clones, some missing. The sample has some 120,000 clones, approximately 96% seen once. The material was peripheral blood, obtained after pregnancy. Receptor source: a female donor with multiple sclerosis, enrolled in a pregnancy study.

The chain recombines TRBV7-2 with TRBJ1-2; 7 nucleotides line up with TRBD1. Germline V gene lookup returns CDR1 SGHTA and CDR2 FQGNSA. CDR3 length equals 13 residues. V lost 2 bases, J lost 7 bases, and 4 bases stayed unmatched. CDR3 sequence: CASSLQQGFGYTF. The CDR3 DNA sequence: TGTGCCAGCAGCTTACAACAGGGGTTTGGCTACACCTTC.

J is TRBJ1-1 and V is TRBV27; possibly TRBD1 for D (6 bases). The CDR3 covers 16 residues. CDR1 and CDR2 (germline): MNHEY, SMNVEV (reference sequence). V shed 6 bases and J shed 5 bases, with 22 bases lying between them. CDR3 coding DNA: TGTGCCAGCAGGCTTGACATAAACAGGGTTTCAACTGAAGCTTTCTTT. As protein: CASRLDINRVSTEAFF.

The chain joins TRBV21-1 to TRBJ1-4; the listed D gene, TRBD1, was not tested against the DNA. TRBV21-1 is a pseudogene. The CDR3 spans 14 residues. Here the CDR3 reads CASSRQGAWEKLFF. DNA for the CDR3: TGTGCCAGCAGCAGACAGGGGGCATGGGAAAAACTGTTTTTT.

This clone was recorded a few times. The chain is built from TRBV29-1 and TRBJ1-1; D uncertain. The CDR3 loop spans 13 amino acids. Between the trimmed V and J ends, which lost 5 bases and 0 bases, there was a span of 10 bases. Germline V gene lookup returns CDR1 SQVTM and CDR2 ANQGSEA. CDR3 in amino acids: CSVRSGVNTEAFF. The CDR3 DNA is TGCAGCGTTAGGAGCGGCGTGAACACTGAAGCTTTCTTT.

The rearrangement joins TRBV27 to TRBJ2-3; D gene uncertain. The ends were cut back, 5 bases at V and 3 bases at J, with 9 bases in the middle. The CDR3 consists of 13 residues. Germline loops: CDR1 MNHEY, CDR2 SMNVEV (reference sequence). Here the CDR3 DNA reads TGTGCCAGCAGTGTCTCTAGAACAGATACGCAGTATTTT. Amino acids: CASSVSRTDTQYF.

The chain carries TRBV19 and TRBJ1-1; D not resolved. Per germline, CDR1 LNHDA and CDR2 SQIVND (reference sequence). V shed 2 bases and J shed 7 bases, with 8 bases lying between them. CDR3 length: 12 amino acids. The CDR3 DNA reads as TGTGCCAGTAGTATATCTGGTAGTGAAGCTTTCTTT. It codes for CASSISGSEAFF.

Note on this clone: One end of the junction is discordant with germline, which a read error may explain. The CDR3 is CASSPREGNEQFF. CDR3 coding DNA: TGTGCTAGCAGCCCGCGTGAGGGTAATGAGCAGTTCTTC. The rearrangement uses TRBV7-7 and TRBJ2-1, with D perhaps TRBD2 (5 bases). This CDR3 comprises 13 residues. CDR1 and CDR2 (germline): SSHAT, FNYEAQ (reference sequence). The full variable domain, with the rest looked up from reference TRBV7-7 and TRBJ2-1, is GAGVSQSPRYKVTKRGQDVTLRCDPISSHATLYWYQQALGQGPEFLTYFNYEAQPDKSGLPSDRFSAERPEGSISTLTIQRTEQRDSAMYRCASSPREGNEQFFGPGTRLTVL.

The chain has TRBV28 and TRBJ2-7, with D perhaps matching TRBD1 (6 bases). Germline assignment: CDR1 MDHEN and CDR2 SYDVKM. This CDR3 contains 21 residues. V was clipped by 3 bases and J by 0 bases, with 30 bases between them. The CDR3 sequence is CASSFWSGHPRLGKSSYEQYF. The CDR3 DNA sequence: TGTGCCAGCAGTTTTTGGTCGGGACATCCGCGCTTAGGGAAGAGCTCCTACGAGCAGTACTTC. Full variable domain (rest looked up from reference TRBV28 and TRBJ2-7): DVKVTQSSRYLVKRTGEKVFLECVQDMDHENMFWYRQDPGLGLRLIYFSYDVKMKEKGDIPEGYSVSREKKERFSLILESASTNQTSMYLCASSFWSGHPRLGKSSYEQYFGPGTRLTVT.

The chain is built from TRBV5-8 and TRBJ2-4; the match to TRBD2 covers 12 bases. The CDR3 has 18 residues. V shed 0 bases, J shed 4 bases, and the junction held 8 bases outside the gene matches. Germline CDR1 is SGHTS and CDR2 is YDEGEE. CDR3 sequence: CASSLAQLAGGGKNIQYF. The CDR3 coding sequence is TGTGCCAGCAGCTTGGCCCAACTAGCGGGAGGCGGAAAAAACATTCAGTACTTC.

The chain joins TRBV6-6 to TRBJ1-2; 8 nucleotides agree with TRBD1. This CDR3 is 13 amino acids long. The ends lost 5 bases at V and 7 bases at J; junction bases unmatched: 6. The germline V gene encodes CDR1 MNHNY and CDR2 SVGAGI (reference sequence). The CDR3 here is CASSPDRGIGYTF. The CDR3 coding sequence is TGTGCCAGCAGTCCAGACAGGGGTATTGGCTACACCTTC.

The rearrangement uses TRBV27 and TRBJ1-5, with 7 bases that match TRBD1. J lost 1 base, V lost 5 bases, and 8 bases had no gene match. CDR1 is MNHEY and CDR2 is SMNVEV in the germline V gene (reference sequence). This CDR3 is 16 amino acids long. CDR3 coding DNA: TGTGCCAGCAGTGAGAGGGGGCTCGGCAGCAATCAGCCCCAGCATTTT. It translates to CASSERGLGSNQPQHF.

The V gene is TRBV9, the J gene TRBJ2-7, with 8 positions matching TRBD2. This CDR3 comprises 14 residues. CDR1 is SGDLS, CDR2 YYNGEE, per germline. The J segment lost 4 bases and the V segment lost 3 bases, leaving 6 bases of the junction unmatched. The CDR3 loop reads CASSGGGSGYEQYF. The CDR3 nucleotides are TGTGCCAGCAGCGGCGGGGGGAGCGGGTACGAGCAGTACTTC.

The chain has TRBV6-5 and TRBJ2-2; the D gene is possibly TRBD1 (5 bases). The CDR3 spans 14 residues. V lost 10 bases and J lost 5, with 17 bases in between. Per germline, CDR1 MNHEY and CDR2 SVGAGI. The CDR3 DNA reads as TGTGCCATCAGGACACTTTTCGGTACCGGGGAGCTGTTTTTT. The encoded protein is CAIRTLFGTGELFF.

The DNA of the CDR3 is TGTGCCAGTAGAATCTTCGGCGGGGGGACTGAAGCTTTCTTT. Protein product: CASRIFGGGTEAFF. This chain links TRBV19 with TRBJ1-1; TRBD1 might be the D (5 bases). Trimming took off 6 bases at V and 5 bases at J, with 16 bases between the two ends. This CDR3 contains 14 residues. Germline V CDR1 and CDR2: LNHDA, SQIVND (reference sequence).

The chain uses TRBV5-6 and TRBJ1-5; 12 bases are a match to TRBD1. V lost 2 bases and J lost 0; bases outside the gene matches: 6. From germline, CDR1 is SGHDT and CDR2 YYEEEE. The CDR3 has 18 amino acids. The CDR3 here is CASSFWDRGPDSNQPQHF. The CDR3 region has the DNA TGTGCCAGCAGCTTTTGGGACAGGGGGCCGGATAGCAATCAGCCCCAGCATTTT.

This clone has just one count. The chain joins TRBV9 to TRBJ2-2; 12 bases map to TRBD2. Losses at the gene ends were 4 bases for V and 10 bases for J; bases not matched to a gene: 8. The V gene's germline CDR1 is SGDLS and CDR2 YYNGEE. This CDR3 has 15 residues. The DNA for the CDR3 is TGTGCCAGCAGCCCCCCTAGCGGGAGGGACGCGGAGCTGTTTTTT. It encodes CASSPPSGRDAELFF.

The rearrangement uses TRBV5-6 and TRBJ2-1; 7 positions match TRBD2. The V and J ends lost 0 bases and 3 bases, in that order; junction bases with no gene match: 9. The CDR3 runs 17 residues. CDR1 is SGHDT and CDR2 is YYEEEE in the germline V gene. Here the CDR3 DNA reads TGTGCCAGCAGCTTGGCCCCGAGCGGGATGGGCTACAATGAGCAGTTCTTC. Protein: CASSLAPSGMGYNEQFF.

This clone was observed a single time. The chain employs TRBV18 and TRBJ1-1; no reliable D call. The CDR3 contains 15 residues. Germline CDR1 and CDR2: KGHSH and LQKENI. The ends were cut back, 4 bases at V and 4 bases at J, with 16 bases in the middle. The CDR3 sequence is CASSREPGSGTEAFF. The CDR3 coding sequence is TGTGCCAGCTCACGTGAACCAGGTTCAGGCACTGAAGCTTTCTTT.

The chain uses TRBV5-1 and TRBJ2-6, with unresolved D. The CDR3 length is 15 residues. Trimming left V 1 base short and J 0 bases short, with 5 bases between. Germline V lookup: CDR1 SGHRS, CDR2 YFSETQ. The CDR3 DNA is TGCGCCAGCAGCTTGACAGTCTCTGGGGCCAACGTCCTGACTTTC. Protein: CASSLTVSGANVLTF.

This chain joins TRBV6-1 and TRBJ1-2; no firm D call. This CDR3 contains 15 residues. V gave up 3 bases and J gave up 8 bases, with 19 bases separating them. The germline CDR1 and CDR2 sequences are MNHNS and SASEGT. CDR3 sequence (DNA): TGTGCCAGCAGTGAGGAAGAGACGCCCGGGTTCGGCTACACCTTC. It is translated as CASSEEETPGFGYTF.

The chain is built from TRBV28 and TRBJ1-1, with D perhaps matching TRBD1 (5 bases). There are 18 residues in the CDR3. Germline CDR1 is MDHEN and CDR2 is SYDVKM. With 3 bases removed from V and 7 bases from J, the gap between germline ends came to 27 bases. The CDR3 region has the DNA TGTGCCAGCAGTTTCGTCTCAGGCAAGGGGCTGGGAGGTTATGAAGCTTTCTTT. Protein product: CASSFVSGKGLGGYEAFF.

The chain links TRBV7-9 to TRBJ2-2; the D gene is possibly TRBD1 (6 bases). This CDR3 has 15 amino acids. The germline V gene has CDR1 SEHNR and CDR2 FQNEAQ (reference sequence). Trimming took off 5 bases at V and 1 base at J, with 11 bases between the two ends. This CDR3 reads CASSPTGMNTGELFF. The CDR3 nucleotides are TGTGCCAGCAGCCCAACAGGGATGAACACCGGGGAGCTGTTTTTT.

This rearrangement joins TRBV30 to TRBJ2-2; 7 bases fit TRBD1. This CDR3 has 13 residues. Losses at the gene ends were 2 bases for V and 6 bases for J; bases not matched to a gene: 3. Looked up from germline, CDR1 is GTSNPN and CDR2 is SVGIG (reference sequence). CDR3 in amino acids: CAWSTGVAGELFF. In DNA form, the CDR3 reads TGTGCCTGGAGTACAGGGGTCGCCGGGGAGCTGTTTTTT.

The chain joins TRBV7-3 to TRBJ2-3, with 11 nucleotides matching TRBD2. The CDR3 extends over 18 amino acids. Trimming removed 1 base from V and 2 bases from J; junction bases left unmatched: 8. Germline assignment: CDR1 SGHTA and CDR2 FQGTGA. This chain's CDR3 is CASSLKGRLAGITDTQYF. In nucleotides, the CDR3 is TGTGCCAGCAGCTTAAAGGGCCGACTAGCGGGGATCACAGATACGCAGTATTTT. Full variable domain (missing parts from reference TRBV7-3 and TRBJ2-3): GAGVSQTPSNKVTEKGKYVELRCDPISGHTALYWYRQSLGQGPEFLIYFQGTGAADDSGLPNDRFFAVRPEGSVSTLKIQRTERGDSAVYLCASSLKGRLAGITDTQYFGPGTRLTVL.

V is TRBV15 and J is TRBJ2-7, with D tentatively TRBD1 (5 bases). The CDR3 is 15 amino acids. The V gene's germline CDR1 is LNHNV and CDR2 YYDKDF (reference sequence). V dropped 0 bases and J dropped 2 bases, with 11 bases sitting between them. The DNA of the CDR3 is TGTGCCACCAGCAGAGATGGTAGGGGCCCCTACGAGCAGTACTTC. Amino acid sequence: CATSRDGRGPYEQYF.

The chain recombines TRBV5-8 with TRBJ2-6; the D gene is possibly TRBD2 (5 bases). The CDR3 covers 16 residues. V gave up 2 bases and J gave up 1 base, with 10 bases separating them. Germline CDR1 and CDR2: SGHTS and YDEGEE. CDR3 coding DNA: TGTGCCAGCAGCTTAGTGTCGGGGTCTGGGGCCAACGTCCTGACTTTC. This translates into CASSLVSGSGANVLTF.

The CDR3 coding sequence is TGTGCCAGCAGCTTAGGGGGGGGCATCAGCTACGAGCAGTACTTC. It codes for CASSLGGGISYEQYF. The chain has TRBV7-6 and TRBJ2-7; a weak D match, TRBD2 (7 bases). The ends were cut back, 1 base at V and 3 bases at J, with 13 bases in the middle. The CDR3 spans 15 residues. Germline CDR1 reads SGHVS; CDR2 reads FNYEAQ.

Comments on this clone: One end of the junction does not line up with germline, which may come from a read error. The chain links TRBV7-9 to TRBJ2-7, with 8 bases lining up with TRBD1. The CDR3 spans 13 residues. Germline CDR1 and CDR2: SEHNR and FQNEAQ (reference sequence). CDR3 region: CASDRTRKDRENF. The CDR3 DNA reads TGTGCCAGCGATCGGACCCGGAAGGACAGGGAGAACTTC.